The clone carrying this TCR beta chain showed up just a few times. In the authors' methods: For nucleated cells, counts were estimated from reference gene primer amplification. TCRdb keeps only in-frame clones here, not all; method: immunoSEQ multiplex PCR. V and J calls plus clone size are reproduced from that table; the DNA served to infer D and trimming. The table lists about 500,000 clones, nearly 90% of them singletons. Patients from Seattle were sampled longitudinally, starting during active infection. The CDR3 has 13 residues. V was shortened by 4 bases and J by 8 bases, with 14 bases between the two germline ends. Germline V gives CDR1 SGHVS, CDR2 FQNEAQ. This sample was included in a study of blood T cell repertoires in COVID-19. Overall study context: From T cells, B-cell-depleted T cells, or PBMCs came the material, which was cDNA or gDNA.

Material for sequencing was peripheral blood. The source is a man between 18 and 29 years old with COVID-19, enrolled during active disease. The rearrangement uses TRBV7-8 and TRBJ1-2; D possibly corresponds to TRBD1 (6 bases). For the CDR3, the DNA is TGTGCCAGCAGCTACTCGACAGGAGAAGGCTACACCTTC. Its translation is CASSYSTGEGYTF. The full variable domain, its missing parts supplied by reference TRBV7-8 and TRBJ1-2, is GAGVSQSPRYKVAKRGQDVALRCDPISGHVSLFWYQQALGQGPEFLTYFQNEAQLDKSGLPSDRFFAERPEGSVSTLKIQRTQQEDSAVYLCASSYSTGEGYTFGSGTRLTVV.